A selection of T cell receptor beta chains follows, all from one sample in a study of beta chain features in type 1 diabetes. Some clones are missing from TCRdb's copy, which holds only in-frame ones; the method was immunoSEQ multiplex PCR. The data contain almost 250,000 clones, about 14% of them seen just once; the ten biggest clones take up around 0.026%. Sequenced: naive CD4+ T cells from blood. The receptors come from a woman between 40 and 50 years old in good health. CDR3s include the opening cysteine and the closing phenylalanine or tryptophan. A D gene is named only where the DNA matches it firmly. Clone size is given for some rows only: seen once, a few or many times, or a class if the clone is expanded.

clone size	V gene	D gene	J gene	CDR3 protein	CDR3 DNA
few	TRBV11-2	.	TRBJ2-3	CASSFVARTDTQYF	TGTGCCAGCAGCTTTGTAGCGCGCACAGATACGCAGTATTTT
few	TRBV9	.	TRBJ2-7	CASSVGTSYEQYF	TGTGCCAGCAGCGTAGGGACATCCTACGAGCAGTACTTC
few	TRBV18	.	TRBJ1-1	CASSLSQGRDTEAFF	TGTGCCAGCTCACTGTCCCAGGGGAGGGACACTGAAGCTTTCTTT
few	TRBV7-2	.	TRBJ1-4	CASRPGQDEKLFF	TGTGCCAGCAGGCCAGGACAAGATGAAAAACTGTTTTTT
few	TRBV5-4	.	TRBJ2-2	CASRAATASGELFF	TGTGCCAGCAGAGCAGCGACCGCCTCCGGGGAGCTGTTTTTT
.	TRBV19	.	TRBJ1-6	CASSIGGSSPLHF	TGTGCCAGTAGTATCGGGGGGAGTTCACCCCTCCACTTT
.	TRBV4-2	.	TRBJ2-2	CASSQDGRGRTGELFF	TGTGCCAGCAGCCAAGATGGGCGGGGGCGCACCGGGGAGCTGTTTTTT
.	TRBV5-1	TRBD2	TRBJ2-7	CASSLRGGYEQYF	TGCGCCAGCAGCCTTCGGGGGGGCTACGAGCAGTACTTC
few	TRBV5-1	TRBD2	TRBJ2-1	CASSLVGAGGVNEQFF	TGCGCCAGCAGCTTGGTCGGAGCGGGGGGCGTCAATGAGCAGTTCTTC
.	TRBV7-2	TRBD1	TRBJ1-5	CASSRQGDQPQHF	TGTGCCAGCAGCCGACAGGGCGATCAGCCCCAGCATTTT
few	TRBV5-4	TRBD1	TRBJ2-7	CASSPSQGVYEQYF	TGTGCCAGCAGCCCGAGTCAGGGGGTCTACGAGCAGTACTTC
.	TRBV20-1	.	TRBJ2-7	CSAQGGYEQYF	TGCAGTGCTCAGGGGGGCTACGAGCAGTACTTC
.	TRBV9	.	TRBJ1-3	CASTAELRGRPGNTIYF	TGTGCCAGCACCGCTGAGCTTAGGGGAAGGCCTGGAAACACCATATATTTT
many	TRBV29-1	.	TRBJ1-4	CSVVTGTRGKLFF	TGCAGCGTTGTAACAGGGACCCGAGGAAAACTGTTTTTT
.	TRBV6-5	.	TRBJ2-7	CASSFSGTGDYEQYF	TGTGCCAGCAGTTTTTCCGGGACGGGGGACTACGAGCAGTACTTC
.	TRBV6-6	.	TRBJ1-1	CASSPGGQVTEAFF	TGTGCCAGCAGTCCCGGGGGGCAAGTCACTGAAGCTTTCTTT
few	TRBV27	TRBD1	TRBJ2-2	CASSRGTGVTGELFF	TGTGCCAGCAGTCGGGGAACAGGGGTCACCGGGGAGCTGTTTTTT
.	TRBV4-2	.	TRBJ2-1	CASSQVGSDNEQFF	TGTGCCAGCAGCCAAGTCGGGTCCGACAATGAGCAGTTCTTC
.	TRBV25-1	.	TRBJ1-5	CASRGLGVNQPQHF	TGTGCCAGCAGAGGACTCGGGGTTAATCAGCCCCAGCATTTT
many	TRBV25-1	.	TRBJ2-5	CASSELETQYF	TGTGCCAGCAGTGAACTAGAGACCCAGTACTTC
.	TRBV19	TRBD2	TRBJ2-3	CASGRGGTDTQYF	TGTGCCAGTGGTCGGGGGGGGACAGATACGCAGTATTTT
.	TRBV5-1	.	TRBJ2-3	CASSLAVDTRTDTQYF	TGCGCCAGCAGCTTGGCCGTGGACACTCGCACAGATACGCAGTATTTT
few	TRBV5-6	.	TRBJ1-2	CASSFGESNYGYTF	TGTGCCAGCAGCTTCGGGGAGAGTAACTATGGCTACACCTTC
.	TRBV5-1	.	TRBJ2-3	CASSLRDSTDTQYF	TGCGCCAGCAGCTTACGGGACTCCACCGATACGCAGTATTTT
.	TRBV9	TRBD2	TRBJ2-5	CASSEKAGGLRETQYF	TGTGCCAGCAGCGAAAAAGCGGGGGGGCTCCGAGAGACCCAGTACTTC
.	TRBV9	TRBD2	TRBJ2-1	CASSVVPSGTSYNEQFF	TGTGCCAGCAGCGTAGTTCCTAGCGGGACCTCCTACAATGAGCAGTTCTTC
few	TRBV19	.	TRBJ1-2	CASSIGEPVNYGYTF	TGTGCCAGTAGTATAGGGGAGCCCGTTAACTATGGCTACACCTTC
.	TRBV10-3	TRBD2	TRBJ2-1	CAISSLAGPNEQFF	TGTGCCATCAGTTCGTTAGCGGGGCCCAATGAGCAGTTCTTC
once	TRBV18	.	TRBJ1-1	CASSPLARAGVTEAFF	TGTGCCAGCTCACCACTTGCACGAGCCGGGGTCACTGAAGCTTTCTTT
few	TRBV5-1	.	TRBJ1-2	CASSFDSNYGYTF	TGCGCCAGCAGCTTTGACAGTAACTATGGCTACACCTTC
few	TRBV5-4	.	TRBJ2-7	CASSLYDLAGSYEQYF	TGTGCCAGCAGCTTATACGACCTGGCCGGGTCCTACGAGCAGTACTTC
few	TRBV5-1	TRBD2	TRBJ2-5	CASSLLAEETQYF	TGCGCCAGCAGCTTACTAGCGGAGGAGACCCAGTACTTC
few	TRBV6-6	.	TRBJ2-5	CASSPREETQYF	TGTGCCAGCAGTCCCAGGGAAGAGACCCAGTACTTC
.	TRBV14	TRBD2	TRBJ2-7	CASSPWVGGRYEQYF	TGTGCCAGCAGCCCGTGGGTCGGCGGGAGGTACGAGCAGTACTTC
.	TRBV5-1	.	TRBJ1-1	CASSGPQNTEAFF	TGCGCCAGCAGCGGCCCACAGAACACTGAAGCTTTCTTT
.	TRBV7-8	.	TRBJ1-5	CASSLGRVGQPQHF	TGTGCCAGCAGCTTAGGCAGGGTGGGTCAGCCCCAGCATTTT
.	TRBV18	.	TRBJ1-1	CASSQFQGSGNTEAFF	TGTGCCAGCTCACAATTTCAGGGGAGTGGGAACACTGAAGCTTTCTTT
once	TRBV5-8	.	TRBJ2-7	CASSLDRGVEQYF	TGTGCCAGCAGCTTGGATCGCGGGGTCGAGCAGTACTTC
few	TRBV29-1	.	TRBJ1-2	CSVHKQGMSGYTF	TGCAGCGTCCACAAACAGGGAATGAGTGGCTACACCTTC
few	TRBV6-5	TRBD1	TRBJ1-1	CASSYSLRTGKAFF	TGTGCCAGCAGTTACTCTCTCAGGACAGGTAAAGCTTTCTTT
.	TRBV5-1	TRBD1	TRBJ1-1	CASSSGQGRPNTEAFF	TGCGCCAGCAGCTCCGGACAGGGACGACCGAACACTGAAGCTTTCTTT
once	TRBV7-9	.	TRBJ1-6	CASSRETRSPLHF	TGTGCCAGCTCAAGGGAGACGCGGTCACCCCTCCACTTT
.	TRBV19	.	TRBJ1-3	CASSTVGGPAGNTIYF	TGTGCCAGTAGTACCGTGGGGGGTCCGGCTGGAAACACCATATATTTT
.	TRBV5-4	.	TRBJ2-2	CASRALKTTGPGELFF	TGTGCCAGCAGGGCTCTAAAAACAACAGGTCCCGGGGAGCTGTTTTTT
few	TRBV19	.	TRBJ2-1	CASCDEQFF	TGTGCCAGTTGCGATGAGCAGTTCTTC
many	TRBV7-9	.	TRBJ1-1	CASSLGGSLTEAFF	TGTGCCAGCAGCCTTGGGGGGAGCCTCACTGAAGCTTTCTTT
.	TRBV7-2	.	TRBJ1-1	CASSLWGRSAEAFF	TGTGCCAGCAGCTTATGGGGGCGCTCGGCTGAAGCTTTCTTT
.	TRBV5-4	TRBD1	TRBJ2-1	CASSSPTGVTYNEQFF	TGTGCCAGCAGCTCACCGACAGGGGTCACCTACAATGAGCAGTTCTTC
.	TRBV27	TRBD2	TRBJ2-4	CASSSGLAGGQNIQYF	TGTGCCAGCAGTTCGGGACTAGCGGGGGGGCAGAACATTCAGTACTTC
.	TRBV9	TRBD1	TRBJ2-1	CASSLQGQFYNEQFF	TGTGCCAGCAGCCTTCAGGGACAGTTTTACAATGAGCAGTTCTTC
few	TRBV18	TRBD1	TRBJ2-7	CASSPEGQGPYEQYF	TGTGCCAGCTCACCAGAGGGACAGGGGCCCTACGAGCAGTACTTC
few	TRBV18	TRBD1	TRBJ1-6	CASSPMGQGLSSPLHF	TGTGCCAGCTCACCAATGGGACAGGGTTTGAGTTCACCCCTCCACTTT
few	TRBV6-1	.	TRBJ2-5	CASTGDSPPGTQYF	TGTGCCAGCACTGGGGACTCACCCCCCGGGACCCAGTACTTC
few	TRBV6-1	TRBD1	TRBJ1-4	CASSESLGQDREKLFF	TGTGCCAGCAGTGAATCTCTTGGACAGGACCGGGAAAAACTGTTTTTT
.	TRBV7-2	TRBD1	TRBJ1-5	CASSVSGTGNSQPQHF	TGTGCCAGCAGCGTATCCGGGACAGGGAACAGTCAGCCCCAGCATTTT